This TCR beta chain is drawn from a study of blood T cell repertoires in COVID-19. Study information: Samples came from the United States, Italy and Spain, spanning acute and convalescent COVID-19. Sources were T cells, B-cell-depleted T cells, or PBMCs; the material itself was cDNA or gDNA.

Participants spanned ages about 18 to 89 years and resided in around 25 US areas. Self-reported history from a screening survey and questionnaire set each donor's cohort. Data came from immunoSEQ multiplex PCR; TCRdb stores just in-frame clones and leaves some out. The sample includes under 350,000 clones, 89% of them seen just once. Germline V gene lookup returns CDR1 KGHSH and CDR2 LQKENI. V was cut by 3 bases and J by 8 bases, with 23 bases left in between. The CDR3 runs to 17 residues. The specimen was PBMCs or T cells enriched from blood (not recorded which). The receptor was derived from a woman between 40 and 50 years old who had recovered from COVID-19. V usage is TRBV18 and J usage is TRBJ2-1; D is perhaps TRBD1 (6 bases). The CDR3 bases are TGTGCCAGCTCACCGTACAGACAGGCTAGGGGACCCGATGAGCAGTTCTTC. It encodes CASSPYRQARGPDEQFF.